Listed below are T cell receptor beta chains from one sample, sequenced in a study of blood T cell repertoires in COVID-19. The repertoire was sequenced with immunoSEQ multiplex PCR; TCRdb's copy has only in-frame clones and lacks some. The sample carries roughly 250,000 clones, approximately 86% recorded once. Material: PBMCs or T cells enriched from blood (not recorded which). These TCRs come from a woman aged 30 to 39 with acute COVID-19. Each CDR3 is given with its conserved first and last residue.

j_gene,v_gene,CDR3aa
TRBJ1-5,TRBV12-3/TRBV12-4,CASGRTYQPQHF
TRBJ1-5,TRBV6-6,CASQVADTYQPQHF
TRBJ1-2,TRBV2,CASRAGELSVDGYTF
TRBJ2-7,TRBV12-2,CASHPGGTSGVDTYEQYF
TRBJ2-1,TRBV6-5,CASSRTAVNNEQFF
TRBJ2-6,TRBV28,CASSRDSSGANVLTF
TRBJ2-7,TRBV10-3,CAISSIGTSGVADYEQYF
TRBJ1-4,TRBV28,CASTSGGLEEKLFF
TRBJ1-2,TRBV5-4,CASSSGGDYGYTF
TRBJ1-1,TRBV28,CASSRSGGPTEAFF
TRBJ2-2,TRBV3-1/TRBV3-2,CASSQDRGTYAGELFF
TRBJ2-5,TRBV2,CASSEATSGKGETQYF
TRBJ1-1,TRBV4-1,CASSQARLNEAFF
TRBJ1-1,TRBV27,CASSSRGNTEAFF
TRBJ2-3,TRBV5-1,CASSFRAREGTDTQYF
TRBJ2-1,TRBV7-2,CASSLPTFSGRANEQFF
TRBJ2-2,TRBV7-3,CASSALAGGDTGELFF
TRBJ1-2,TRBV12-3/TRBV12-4,CASSPTGNHGYTF
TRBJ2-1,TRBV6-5,CASIRGTRQFF
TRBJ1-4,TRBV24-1,CATRTGDGEKLFF
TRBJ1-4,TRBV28,CASSPATNEKLFF
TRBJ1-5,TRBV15,CATSRGGTVAGVQPQHF
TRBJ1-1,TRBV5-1,CASSLVRHSNTEAFF
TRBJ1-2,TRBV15,CATSRVGTANYGYTF
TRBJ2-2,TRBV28,CASIDSSNTGELFF
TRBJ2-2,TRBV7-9,CASSLYTPNTGELFF
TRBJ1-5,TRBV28,CASSNDRAYSNQPQHF
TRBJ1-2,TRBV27,CASSFRQGVIYGYTF
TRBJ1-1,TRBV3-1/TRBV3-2,CASSQDRGSNTEAFF
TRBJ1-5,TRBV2,CASSEARDRGSNQPQHF
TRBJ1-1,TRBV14,CASSQRPGGATAFF
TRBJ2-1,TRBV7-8,CASSDRDRVYNEQFF
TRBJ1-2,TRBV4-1,CASSQGQEMGGYTF
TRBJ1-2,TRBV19,CASSIEIGTGNYGYTF
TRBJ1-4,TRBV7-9,CASSKPQGNEKLFF
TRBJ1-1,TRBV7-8,CASSFGRANTEAFF
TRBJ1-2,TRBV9,CASSDPGGVGYGYTF
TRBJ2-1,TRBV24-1,CATSDPRTGLNNEQFF
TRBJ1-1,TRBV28,CASSGRVWFTEAFF
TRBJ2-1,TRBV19,CASRPRGSYNEQFF
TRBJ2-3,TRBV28,CASSPGGGTDTQYF
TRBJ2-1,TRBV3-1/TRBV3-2,CASSPRDRRYNEQFF
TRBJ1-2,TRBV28,CASTLAGHVYGYTF
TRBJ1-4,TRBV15,CATSRYDRAEKLFF
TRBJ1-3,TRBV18,CASSQGTAGNTIYF
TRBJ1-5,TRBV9,CASSVSGNQPQHF
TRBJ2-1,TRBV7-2,CASSYGGERGNEQFF
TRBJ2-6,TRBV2,CASPGREAGANVLTF
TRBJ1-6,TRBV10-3,CAISEVQGDPLHF
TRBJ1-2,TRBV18,CASSPYRGAGYTF
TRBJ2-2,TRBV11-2,CASSLDGLAGGTGELFF
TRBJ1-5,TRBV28,CATNRGASNQPQHF
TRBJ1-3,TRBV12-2,CASSRLGSGNTIYF
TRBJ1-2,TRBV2,CASSKTGTGGYGYTF